This TCR beta chain was recorded in a study of T cells in tuberculosis. Background on the study: Sequenced TCRs come from CD1B-GMM tetramer-binding T cells.

Whole-study findings and limits: Active tuberculosis alpha repertoires lay closer to GMM-specific TCRs than controls'.

CDR1 SGDLS and CDR2 YYNGEE come from the germline V gene. The CDR3 sequence is 14 residues long. V lost 3 bases and J lost 6; bases outside the gene matches: 7. Note on this clone: Its target is not known.

Libraries were prepared by immunoSEQ multiplex PCR; TCRdb keeps only in-frame clonotypes and omits some of them. Of about 36,000 clones in the sample, about 94% were seen once. The rearrangement links TRBV9 to TRBJ2-7; 9 bases align to TRBD1. The sample taken for sequencing was PBMCs. The receptor comes from a donor between 10 and 35 years old with latent tuberculosis or without tuberculosis infection. The CDR3 here is CASSGPGTGREQYF. The CDR3 region has the DNA TGTGCCAGCAGCGGCCCCGGGACAGGGCGCGAGCAGTACTTC.